This entry features one T cell receptor (beta chain) sequence. The time point: pretreatment peripheral blood. Germline CDR1 is SGHNT and CDR2 is YYREEE (reference sequence). CDR3 length: 14 residues. The ends lost 6 bases at V and 5 bases at J; junction bases unmatched: 4. Clones were sequenced by immunoSEQ multiplex PCR, and TCRdb holds only the in-frame ones, with some missing. The sample includes approximately 88,000 clones, roughly 84% of them seen just once. The data belong to a study of PD-L1 blockade in urothelial cancer. Study context: Enrolled patients had been treated previously with 0 to 3 chemotherapy regimens.

V usage is TRBV5-4 and J usage is TRBJ2-7; 14 bases align to TRBD2. This sample comprised PBMCs, obtained around atezolizumab (anti-PD-L1) treatment. This TCR was recovered from a man in his fifties or sixties with urothelial cancer. As DNA, the CDR3 is TGTGCCAGCACCACGGGACTAGCGGGAGACGAGCAGTACTTC. It yields the protein CASTTGLAGDEQYF.